These 32 T cell receptor beta chains were sequenced from one sample in a study of identical twins. Using its own MiXCR run on the 5' RACE reads, TCRdb lists one record per CDR3 protein. The sample has roughly 720,000 distinct CDR3 sequences, 18% seen once. The same sample was also used in a study of T cells expressing NK-cell markers.

What was sequenced was PBMCs. These receptors all come from a woman aged 18 to 35 in good health.

This clonotype was counted at least ten times. V is TRBV20-1 and J is TRBJ2-3; 8 bases match TRBD2. This CDR3 has 16 residues. Trimming at V came to 1 base and at J to 1 base, leaving 7 bases not matched to a gene. Per germline, CDR1 DFQATT and CDR2 SNEGSKA (reference sequence). The CDR3, as DNA: TGCAGTGCTAGAGCCTACTATAGCGGGGGCACAGATACGCAGTATTTT. This gives the protein CSARAYYSGGTDTQYF.

This clonotype was observed many times. The chain has TRBV6-5 and TRBJ2-1; TRBD2 might be the D (5 bases). CDR3 length equals 13 residues. Germline V gives CDR1 MNHEY, CDR2 SVGAGI. V shed 2 bases and J shed 9 bases, with 11 bases lying between them. Here the CDR3 reads CASSYVSEGEQFF. As DNA, the CDR3 is TGTGCCAGCAGTTACGTGTCAGAGGGTGAGCAGTTCTTC.

This clonotype was seen a handful of times. This chain connects TRBV4-2 to TRBJ2-2; TRBD1 is a possible D gene (6 bases). CDR1 and CDR2 (germline): LGHNA, YNFKEQ. The CDR3 runs 18 residues. Trimming removed 4 bases from V and 1 base from J, with 19 bases in between. The CDR3 bases are TGTGCCAGCAGCCCCCCCCAACCGTGGGGGCAGAACACCGGGGAGCTGTTTTTT. This sequence encodes CASSPPQPWGQNTGELFF.

V and J are TRBV5-1 and TRBJ2-1, with TRBD2 matching 9 bases. The trim removed 5 bases at V and 3 bases at J, leaving 6 bases unmatched. This CDR3 spans 15 amino acids. The germline gives CDR1 SGHRS, CDR2 YFSETQ. The CDR3 coding sequence is TGCGCCAGCAGACTAGCGGGCGATATCTACAATGAGCAGTTCTTC. Translated: CASRLAGDIYNEQFF. The full variable domain, its missing parts supplied by reference TRBV5-1 and TRBJ2-1, is KAGVTQTPRYLIKTRGQQVTLSCSPISGHRSVSWYQQTPGQGLQFLFEYFSETQRNKGNFPGRFSGRQFSNSRSEMNVSTLELGDSALYLCASRLAGDIYNEQFFGPGTRLTVL.

This clonotype was picked up a small number of times. The rearrangement links TRBV27 to TRBJ2-1, with 9 bases identical to TRBD2. This CDR3 is built from 16 residues. The ends lost 1 base at V and 3 bases at J; junction bases unmatched: 4. Germline CDR1 is MNHEY and CDR2 is SMNVEV (reference sequence). CDR3: CASSLYAGGLYNEQFF. Here the CDR3 DNA reads TGTGCCAGCAGTTTATATGCGGGAGGGCTCTACAATGAGCAGTTCTTC.

This CDR3 reads CATEGRGNSPLHF. The CDR3 DNA sequence: TGTGCCACCGAGGGAAGGGGTAATTCACCCCTCCACTTT. The V and J genes are TRBV15 and TRBJ1-6; D is perhaps TRBD1 (5 bases). The CDR3 length is 13 residues. Germline V CDR1 and CDR2: LNHNV, YYDKDF (reference sequence). Between the trimmed V and J ends, which lost 8 bases and 6 bases, there was a span of 11 bases.

This clonotype was counted a few times. The chain recombines TRBV29-1 with TRBJ2-3, with TRBD1 matching 7 bases. The ends lost 7 bases at V and 1 base at J; junction bases unmatched: 5. CDR1 is SQVTM, CDR2 ANQGSEA, per germline. CDR3 size: 13 residues. CDR3 sequence: CSELTGGTDTQYF. In DNA form, the CDR3 reads TGCAGCGAACTTACAGGGGGCACAGATACGCAGTATTTT.

This clonotype was recorded a few times. This rearrangement joins TRBV29-1 to TRBJ2-5; 8 bases fit TRBD1. The V gene's germline CDR1 is SQVTM and CDR2 ANQGSEA. V lost 4 bases to trimming and J lost 5 bases; unmatched junction nucleotides: 12. The CDR3 extends over 15 amino acids. The CDR3, as DNA: TGCAGCGTTGGTACCGGGACAGGCGTCCTCGAGACCCAGTACTTC. It translates to CSVGTGTGVLETQYF. Based on the CDR3 plus reference TRBV29-1 and TRBJ2-5, the full variable domain is SAVISQKPSRDICQRGTSLTIQCQVDSQVTMMFWYRQQPGQSLTLIATANQGSEATYESGFVIDKFPISRPNLTFSTLTVSNMSPEDSSIYLCSVGTGTGVLETQYFGPGTRLLVL.

This sequence joins TRBV2 and TRBJ2-1, with 8 bases lining up with TRBD1. There are 14 residues in the CDR3. V trimming: 8 bases; J trimming: 4 bases; junction bases outside the gene matches: 7. The germline V gene encodes CDR1 SNHLY and CDR2 FYNNEI. The CDR3 loop reads CASPTGTGYNEQFF. In DNA, the CDR3 is TGTGCCAGCCCAACCGGGACAGGTTACAATGAGCAGTTCTTC. Based on the CDR3 plus reference TRBV2 and TRBJ2-1, the full variable domain is EPEVTQTPSHQVTQMGQEVILRCVPISNHLYFYWYRQILGQKVEFLVSFYNNEISEKSEIFDDQFSVERPDGSNFTLKIRSTKLEDSAMYFCASPTGTGYNEQFFGPGTRLTVL.

The chain joins TRBV10-2 to TRBJ2-7, with 13 positions matching TRBD2. The CDR3 contains 17 residues. Germline trimming cut 6 bases from V and 0 bases from J; bases unmatched to any gene: 8. The germline gives CDR1 WSHSY, CDR2 SAAADI. CDR3: CASSLGLAGPSSYEQYF. CDR3 nucleotides: TGCGCCAGCAGCTTGGGACTAGCGGGGCCGAGCTCCTACGAGCAGTACTTC.

This chain connects TRBV12-3 or TRBV12-4 to TRBJ1-2, with TRBD1 as a possible D gene (5 bases). CDR3 length equals 13 residues. Deletions cut 5 bases from V and 9 bases from J, with 16 bases between. DNA for the CDR3: TGTGCCAGCAGTGAAAGGGACCAATCAAGCTACACCTTC. Residues: CASSERDQSSYTF.

This clonotype was seen a handful of times. The chain employs TRBV25-1 and TRBJ1-1; D is perhaps TRBD1 (6 bases). The CDR3 runs 14 residues. Germline V gene data show CDR1 as MGHDK and CDR2 as SYGVNS. V lost 6 bases to trimming and J lost 0 bases, with 11 bases between them. The CDR3 is CASRRGTLNTEAFF. The CDR3 DNA reads TGTGCCAGCAGAAGGGGGACTCTGAACACTGAAGCTTTCTTT.

In this sample, this clonotype turned up a few times. This rearrangement joins TRBV6-1 to TRBJ2-7; D is ambiguous. V was cut by 1 base and J by 6 bases, with 4 bases left in between. This CDR3 is built from 11 residues. From germline, CDR1 is MNHNS and CDR2 SASEGT. Written as DNA, the CDR3 is TGTGCCAGCAGTGAAGTGGGCGAGCAGTACTTC. Translating gives CASSEVGEQYF.

A few counts support this clonotype. The V and J genes are TRBV20-1 and TRBJ1-1, with D possibly TRBD1 on 6 matching bases. CDR1 and CDR2 from the germline V gene are DFQATT and SNEGSKA (reference sequence). The CDR3 is 14 amino acids. V gave up 1 base and J gave up 5 bases, with 14 bases separating them. The CDR3 coding sequence is TGCAGTGCTAGAGTTGGGGGCCCTAGGACTGAAGCTTTCTTT. It yields the protein CSARVGGPRTEAFF.

The rearrangement links TRBV14 to TRBJ2-2, with 8 bases aligning to TRBD2. Germline trimming cut 2 bases from V and 3 bases from J; bases unmatched to any gene: 11. Germline V lookup: CDR1 SGHDN, CDR2 FVKESK. The CDR3 is 18 amino acids. The CDR3 sequence is CASSQYPLAGGDTGELFF. The DNA for the CDR3 is TGTGCCAGCAGCCAATATCCCCTAGCGGGTGGGGACACCGGGGAGCTGTTTTTT. The whole variable domain, remainder taken from reference TRBV14 and TRBJ2-2, is EAGVTQFPSHSVIEKGQTVTLRCDPISGHDNLYWYRRVMGKEIKFLLHFVKESKQDESGMPNNRFLAERTGGTYSTLKVQPAELEDSGVYFCASSQYPLAGGDTGELFFGEGSRLTVL.

This clonotype appeared a few times. The V and J genes are TRBV7-9 and TRBJ2-2; 12 positions match TRBD2. The CDR3 runs to 17 residues. Germline V lookup: CDR1 SEHNR, CDR2 FQNEAQ (reference sequence). With 5 bases clipped from V and 1 base from J, the junction kept 5 bases outside the gene matches. CDR3 sequence (DNA): TGTGCCAGCAGCGCCCGACTAGCGGGGGAGAACACCGGGGAGCTGTTTTTT. Amino acid sequence: CASSARLAGENTGELFF.

On this clonotype itself: One base away lies a much larger clone, so this may be a sequencing read error. The chain combines TRBV29-1 with TRBJ2-7; D perhaps matches TRBD1 (6 bases). V was cut by 4 bases and J by 4 bases, with 17 bases left in between. This CDR3 has 14 amino acids. Per the germline V gene, CDR1 is SQVTM and CDR2 is ANQGSEA. DNA of the CDR3: TGCAGCGTTGCTGGCTCCTGGACAGCTTACGAGCAGTACTTC. Protein sequence: CSVAGSWTAYEQYF.

The chain employs TRBV9 and TRBJ2-2; weak D call: TRBD1 (6 bases). Trimming shortened V by 0 bases and J by 0 bases, and 6 bases separated the two germline ends. In germline, CDR1 is SGDLS, CDR2 YYNGEE. The CDR3 is made up of 15 amino acids. The chain's CDR3 is CASSVGQANTGELFF. The CDR3 region has the DNA TGTGCCAGCAGCGTAGGACAGGCGAACACCGGGGAGCTGTTTTTT.

This clonotype has a handful of counts. The CDR3 sequence: CASSILVSTGELFF. As DNA, the CDR3 is TGTGCCAGTAGTATCCTCGTATCCACCGGGGAGCTGTTTTTT. The chain uses TRBV19 and TRBJ2-2; the D is unclear. V was cut by 3 bases and J by 4 bases, with 9 bases left in between. The CDR3 consists of 14 residues. Germline values: CDR1 LNHDA, CDR2 SQIVND (reference sequence).

The chain is built from TRBV6-1 and TRBJ2-1; D assignment may be TRBD1 or TRBD2 (5 bases each). Germline assignment: CDR1 MNHNS and CDR2 SASEGT. V dropped 5 bases and J dropped 7 bases, with 18 bases sitting between them. The CDR3 runs 15 residues. The CDR3 DNA follows: TGTGCCAGCAGTCCCCTCCGGGGCGGAGCGAATGAGCAGTTCTTC. Its translation: CASSPLRGGANEQFF.

J is TRBJ1-1 and V is TRBV3-1; D is uncertain. The V gene's germline CDR1 is LGHDT and CDR2 YNNKEL (reference sequence). V gave up 2 bases and J gave up 0 bases, with 10 bases separating them. This CDR3 region has 15 residues. The CDR3 reads CASSQSWALNTEAFF. DNA of the CDR3: TGTGCCAGCAGCCAATCCTGGGCCCTGAACACTGAAGCTTTCTTT.

Worth noting for this clonotype: At one boundary the junction diverges from the germline segment, which might be a read error. V usage is TRBV2 and J usage is TRBJ2-3; TRBD2 matches 14 bases. The V gene's germline CDR1 is SNHLY and CDR2 FYNNEI. CDR3 length: 19 residues. As DNA, the CDR3 is TGTGCCCGCAGTCCTTCCGGGACTAGCGGGGGTCCCGGCACAGATACGCAGTATTTT. As protein: CARSPSGTSGGPGTDTQYF.

CDR3 DNA sequence: TGCAGTGCTGCCCCATGGGGAGAGGGGACAGATACGCAGTATTTT. The encoded protein is CSAAPWGEGTDTQYF. This rearrangement joins TRBV20-1 to TRBJ2-3; D is tentatively TRBD1 or TRBD2 (5 bases each). The CDR3 totals 15 residues. CDR1 is DFQATT and CDR2 is SNEGSKA in the germline V gene (reference sequence). Trimming took off 5 bases at V and 3 bases at J, with 18 bases between the two ends.

A few counts support this clonotype. The chain is built from TRBV4-2 and TRBJ2-6, with TRBD1 as a possible D gene (6 bases). This CDR3 is built from 19 residues. CDR1 LGHNA and CDR2 YNFKEQ come from the germline V gene. Trimming stripped 0 bases from V and 2 bases from J, with 17 bases between. CDR3 coding DNA: TGTGCCAGCAGCCAAGAGCCGTCAGGGGTGTATCCTGGGGCCAACGTCCTGACTTTC. This sequence encodes CASSQEPSGVYPGANVLTF.

This clonotype was counted a few times. The chain combines TRBV5-1 with TRBJ2-7; 9 bases agree with TRBD2. The ends lost 0 bases at V and 5 bases at J; junction bases unmatched: 9. This CDR3 comprises 16 residues. CDR1 and CDR2 (germline): SGHRS, YFSETQ. Here the CDR3 DNA reads TGCGCCAGCAGCTTGGTTGGCGGGAGGGCCCCGAACGAGCAGTACTTC. Amino acid sequence: CASSLVGGRAPNEQYF.

The genes are TRBV10-3 and TRBJ2-5, with 8 bases matching TRBD1. This CDR3 is built from 15 residues. Germline V gives CDR1 ENHRY, CDR2 SYGVKD. V lost 2 bases and J lost 4; bases outside the gene matches: 6. The DNA of the CDR3 is TGTGCCATCAGTGAGGCACAGGGGGAAGGAGAGACCCAGTACTTC. This translates into CAISEAQGEGETQYF.

This clonotype was seen a few times. The V gene is TRBV2, the J gene TRBJ2-1; no clear D. V lost 1 base and J 0 bases, leaving 10 bases between the germline ends. This CDR3 region has 16 residues. Per the germline V gene, CDR1 is SNHLY and CDR2 is FYNNEI. This CDR3 reads CASSEELMGSYNEQFF. DNA of the CDR3: TGTGCCAGCAGTGAAGAGCTAATGGGCTCCTACAATGAGCAGTTCTTC.

A few counts support this clonotype. The rearrangement joins TRBV29-1 to TRBJ2-5; D unclear. The CDR3 covers 10 residues. The germline V and J ends were trimmed by 1 base and 11 bases, with 8 bases remaining between them. Germline V gene data show CDR1 as SQVTM and CDR2 as ANQGSEA. CDR3: CSVEVEVQYF. The CDR3 DNA follows: TGCAGCGTTGAAGTCGAGGTGCAGTACTTC.

The rearrangement links TRBV7-8 to TRBJ2-7; D is possibly TRBD1 (5 bases). The CDR3 sequence is 14 residues long. Per the germline V gene, CDR1 is SGHVS and CDR2 is FQNEAQ. V lost 5 bases, J lost 5 bases, and 16 bases lay in between. CDR3 nucleotides: TGTGCCAGCAGCCCCCGAACAGGCTACAACGAGCAGTACTTC. Protein product: CASSPRTGYNEQYF.

This clonotype appeared a few times. V usage is TRBV20-1 and J usage is TRBJ2-2; weak D call: TRBD2 (5 bases). Germline V lookup: CDR1 DFQATT, CDR2 SNEGSKA (reference sequence). V was cut by 7 bases and J by 0 bases, with 12 bases left in between. The CDR3 runs to 14 residues. DNA for the CDR3: TGCAGTGTCACAGCGGCCACGAACACCGGGGAGCTGTTTTTT. It codes for CSVTAATNTGELFF.

The V gene is TRBV10-3, the J gene TRBJ2-2; 12 bases are shared with TRBD2. J lost 4 bases, V lost 8 bases, and 8 bases had no gene match. Germline CDR1 is ENHRY and CDR2 is SYGVKD. This CDR3 region has 16 residues. The CDR3 sequence: CAIQRTSGTFTGELFF. The CDR3 bases are TGTGCCATCCAACGGACTAGCGGGACGTTCACCGGGGAGCTGTTTTTT.

This chain joins TRBV20-1 and TRBJ2-5; D ambiguous. Trimming removed 6 bases from V and 4 bases from J, with 15 bases in between. CDR3 size: 13 residues. Germline-derived CDR1 and CDR2 are DFQATT and SNEGSKA (reference sequence). CDR3 DNA sequence: TGCAGTGCCCTCTTCAGAGAGACAGAGACCCAGTACTTC. It is translated as CSALFRETETQYF.